This T cell receptor beta chain was captured in a study of T cells after yellow fever vaccination. Whole-study context: Each low-cell-number fraction was prepared by means of SMART-Seq v4 Ultra Low Input. The study, taken as a whole, reports: The booster response re-showed most primary clones: approximately 95% CD4, over 80% CD8.

The germline V gene encodes CDR1 DFQATT and CDR2 SNEGSKA (reference sequence). The length of the CDR3 is 16 residues. The V gene lost 0 bases and the J gene lost 6 bases, with 18 bases spanning the gap. Template-switching 5'RACE yielded the TCR cDNA; a universal primer site and UMIs were added in the process. MiXCR, applied by TCRdb to the 5' RACE reads, yields one record per CDR3 protein. The data show approximately 340,000 distinct CDR3 sequences, 8% to 10% seen once. Comment on this clonotype: The antigen remains undetermined.

Material: PBMCs, obtained on the day of the first yellow fever vaccination. The chain links TRBV20-1 to TRBJ1-5; D unclear. The sequence derives from a young man who received the YFV17D yellow fever vaccine. The CDR3 loop reads CSARDRRSGEGQPQHF. The DNA of the CDR3 is TGCAGTGCTAGAGACCGGAGGTCCGGAGAAGGTCAGCCCCAGCATTTT.